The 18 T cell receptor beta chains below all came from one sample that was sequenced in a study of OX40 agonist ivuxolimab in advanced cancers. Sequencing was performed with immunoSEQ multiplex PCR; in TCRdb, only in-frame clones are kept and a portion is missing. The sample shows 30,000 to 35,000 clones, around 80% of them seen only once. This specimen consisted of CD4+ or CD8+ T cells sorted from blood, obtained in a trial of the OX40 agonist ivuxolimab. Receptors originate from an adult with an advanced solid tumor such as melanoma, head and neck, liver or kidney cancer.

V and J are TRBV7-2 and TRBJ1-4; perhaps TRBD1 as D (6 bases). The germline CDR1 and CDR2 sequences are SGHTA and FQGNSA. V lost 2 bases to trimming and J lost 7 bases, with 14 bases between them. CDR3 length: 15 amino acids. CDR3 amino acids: CASSLLGGGSEKLFF. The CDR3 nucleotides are TGTGCCAGCAGCTTATTAGGAGGGGGGAGTGAAAAACTGTTTTTT.

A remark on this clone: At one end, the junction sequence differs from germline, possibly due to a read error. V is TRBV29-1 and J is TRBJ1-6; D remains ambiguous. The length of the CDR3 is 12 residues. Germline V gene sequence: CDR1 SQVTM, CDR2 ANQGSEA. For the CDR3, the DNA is TGCAGCGTTAAAGAGGGTAATTCACCCCTCCACTTT. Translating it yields CSVKEGNSPLHF.

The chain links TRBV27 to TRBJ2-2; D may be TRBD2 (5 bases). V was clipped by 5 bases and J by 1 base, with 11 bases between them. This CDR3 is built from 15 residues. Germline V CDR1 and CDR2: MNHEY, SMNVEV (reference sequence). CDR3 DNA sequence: TGTGCCAGCAGTCCATCCCGGGGGAACACCGGGGAGCTGTTTTTT. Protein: CASSPSRGNTGELFF.

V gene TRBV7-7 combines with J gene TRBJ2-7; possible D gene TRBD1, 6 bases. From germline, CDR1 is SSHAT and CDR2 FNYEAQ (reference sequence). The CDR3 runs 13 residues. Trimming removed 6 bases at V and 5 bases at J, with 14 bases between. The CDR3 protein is CASSTHRDHEQYF. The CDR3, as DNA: TGTGCCAGCAGTACCCACAGGGACCACGAGCAGTACTTC.

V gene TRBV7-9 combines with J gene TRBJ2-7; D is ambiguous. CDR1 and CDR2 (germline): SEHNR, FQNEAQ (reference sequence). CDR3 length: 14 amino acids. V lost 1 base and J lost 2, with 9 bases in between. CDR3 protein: CASSLELDPYEQYF. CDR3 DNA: TGTGCCAGCAGCTTAGAACTGGACCCCTACGAGCAGTACTTC.

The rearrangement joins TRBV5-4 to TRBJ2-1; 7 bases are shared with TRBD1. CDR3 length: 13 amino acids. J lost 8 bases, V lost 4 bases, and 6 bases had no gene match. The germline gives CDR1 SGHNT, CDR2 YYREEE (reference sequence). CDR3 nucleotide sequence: TGTGCCAGCAGCCCGACAGGGTTTGATGAGCAGTTCTTC. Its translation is CASSPTGFDEQFF.

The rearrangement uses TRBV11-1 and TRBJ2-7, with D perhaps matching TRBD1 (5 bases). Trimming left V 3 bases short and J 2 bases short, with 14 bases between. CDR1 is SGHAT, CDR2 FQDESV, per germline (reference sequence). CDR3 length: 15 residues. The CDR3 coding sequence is TGTGCCAGCAGCTTTCCCTTAGGGGCAACCTACGAGCAGTACTTC. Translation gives CASSFPLGATYEQYF.

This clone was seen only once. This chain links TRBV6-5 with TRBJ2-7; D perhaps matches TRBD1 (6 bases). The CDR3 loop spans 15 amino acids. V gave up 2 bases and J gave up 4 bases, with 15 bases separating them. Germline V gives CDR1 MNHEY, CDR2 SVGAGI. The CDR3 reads CASSYGGRGWYEQYF. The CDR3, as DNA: TGTGCCAGCAGTTACGGCGGCAGGGGATGGTACGAGCAGTACTTC.

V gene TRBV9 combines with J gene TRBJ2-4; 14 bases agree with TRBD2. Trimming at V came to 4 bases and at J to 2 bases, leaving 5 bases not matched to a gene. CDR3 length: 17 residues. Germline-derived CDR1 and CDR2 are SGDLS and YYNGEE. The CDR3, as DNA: TGTGCCAGCAGCAAGGGACTAGCGGGAGAGACCAAAAACATTCAGTACTTC. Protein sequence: CASSKGLAGETKNIQYF.

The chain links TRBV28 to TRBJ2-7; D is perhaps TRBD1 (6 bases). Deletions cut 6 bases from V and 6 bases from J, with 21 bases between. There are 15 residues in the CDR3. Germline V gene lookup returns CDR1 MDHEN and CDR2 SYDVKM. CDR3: CASRKVGALGLEQYF. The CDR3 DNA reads TGTGCCAGCAGGAAGGTGGGGGCGCTTGGGCTCGAGCAGTACTTC.

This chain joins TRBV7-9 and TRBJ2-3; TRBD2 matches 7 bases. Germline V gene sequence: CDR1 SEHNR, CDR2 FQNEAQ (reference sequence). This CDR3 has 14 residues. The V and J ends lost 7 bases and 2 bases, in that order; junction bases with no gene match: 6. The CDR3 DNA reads TGTGCCAGCACCGTGGGGGGGACCACAGATACGCAGTATTTT. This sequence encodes CASTVGGTTDTQYF.

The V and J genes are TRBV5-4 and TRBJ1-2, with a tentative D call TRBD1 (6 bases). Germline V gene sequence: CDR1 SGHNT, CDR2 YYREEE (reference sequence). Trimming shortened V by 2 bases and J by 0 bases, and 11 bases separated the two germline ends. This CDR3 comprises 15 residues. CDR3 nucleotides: TGTGCCAGCAGCTTCTATGGACAGACTAACTATGGCTACACCTTC. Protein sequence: CASSFYGQTNYGYTF.

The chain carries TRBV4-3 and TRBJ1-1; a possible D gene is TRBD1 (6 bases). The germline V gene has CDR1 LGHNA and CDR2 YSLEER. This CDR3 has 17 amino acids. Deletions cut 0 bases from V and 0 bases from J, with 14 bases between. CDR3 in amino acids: CASSQDWGQGMNTEAFF. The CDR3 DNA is TGCGCCAGCAGCCAAGATTGGGGGCAGGGTATGAACACTGAAGCTTTCTTT.

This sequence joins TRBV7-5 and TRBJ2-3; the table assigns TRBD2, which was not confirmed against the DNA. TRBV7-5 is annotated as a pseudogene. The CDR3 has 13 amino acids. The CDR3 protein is CARSFRSGDTQYF. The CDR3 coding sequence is TGTGCCAGAAGCTTTAGAAGTGGAGATACGCAGTATTTT.

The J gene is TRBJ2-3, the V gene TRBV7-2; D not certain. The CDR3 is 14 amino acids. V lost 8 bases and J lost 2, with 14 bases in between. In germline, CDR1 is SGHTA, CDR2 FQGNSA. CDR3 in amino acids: CASRRAFATDTQYF. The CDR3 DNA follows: TGTGCCAGCCGAAGGGCGTTCGCCACAGATACGCAGTATTTT.

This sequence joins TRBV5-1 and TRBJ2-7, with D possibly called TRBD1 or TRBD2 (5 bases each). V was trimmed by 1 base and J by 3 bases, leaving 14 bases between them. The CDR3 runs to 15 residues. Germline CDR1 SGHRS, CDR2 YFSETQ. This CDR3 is CASSLWGRVSYEQYF. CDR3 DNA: TGCGCCAGCAGCTTGTGGGGGAGAGTTAGCTACGAGCAGTACTTC.

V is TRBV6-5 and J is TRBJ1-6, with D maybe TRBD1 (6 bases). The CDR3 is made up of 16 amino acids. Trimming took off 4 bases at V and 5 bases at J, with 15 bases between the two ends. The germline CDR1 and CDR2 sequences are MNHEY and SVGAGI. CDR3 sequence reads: CASSSLDRGDNSPLHF. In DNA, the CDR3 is TGTGCCAGCAGTTCCTTGGACAGAGGTGATAATTCACCCCTCCACTTT.

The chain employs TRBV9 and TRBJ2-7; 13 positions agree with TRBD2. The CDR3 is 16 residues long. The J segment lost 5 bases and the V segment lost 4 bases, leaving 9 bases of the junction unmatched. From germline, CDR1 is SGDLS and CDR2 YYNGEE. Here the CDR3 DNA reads TGTGCCAGCAGCCAGTCTGGGACTAGCGGGATGAACGAGCAGTACTTC. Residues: CASSQSGTSGMNEQYF.